Listed here are 15 T cell receptor beta chains from one sample, sequenced in a study of blood T cell repertoires in COVID-19. TCRdb's table, derived via immunoSEQ multiplex PCR, lists solely in-frame clones and lacks some. The data hold around 190,000 clones, with approximately 73% observed a single time. Sequencing used PBMCs or T cells enriched from blood (not recorded which). The receptor source for this set is a woman aged 50 to 65 with acute COVID-19.

The chain carries TRBV19 and TRBJ2-2; 8 bases line up with TRBD1. CDR1 is LNHDA and CDR2 is SQIVND in the germline V gene (reference sequence). The J segment lost 7 bases and the V segment lost 2 bases, leaving 6 bases of the junction unmatched. This CDR3 is built from 15 residues. CDR3 sequence reads: CASSISRRGRGELFF. CDR3 DNA: TGTGCCAGTAGTATATCCCGCAGGGGGCGCGGGGAGCTGTTTTTT.

The V gene is TRBV19, the J gene TRBJ2-1, with a tentative D call TRBD1 (5 bases). This CDR3 comprises 17 residues. Per germline, CDR1 LNHDA and CDR2 SQIVND (reference sequence). The V end was cut by 0 bases, the J end by 2 bases, with 14 bases between. The CDR3 bases are TGTGCCAGTAGTATAGAAGGATCGGCCAGGGCCTACAATGAGCAGTTCTTC. It encodes CASSIEGSARAYNEQFF.

V usage is TRBV6-2 or TRBV6-3 and J usage is TRBJ2-5; 7 nucleotides match TRBD1. Losses at the gene ends were 2 bases for V and 2 bases for J; bases not matched to a gene: 11. The germline V gene encodes CDR1 MNHEY and CDR2 SVGEGT. CDR3 length: 17 amino acids. CDR3 residues: CASSYPDRERVQETQYF. As DNA, the CDR3 is TGTGCCAGCAGTTACCCCGACAGGGAGCGAGTGCAAGAGACCCAGTACTTC.

This clone was counted once. Written as DNA, the CDR3 is TGTGCCAGCAGTACAGGGTTTACAACCTACGAGCAGTACGTC. Translated, it gives CASSTGFTTYEQYV. The chain links TRBV2 to TRBJ2-7, with D maybe TRBD1 (6 bases). CDR1 SNHLY and CDR2 FYNNEI come from the germline V gene. This CDR3 has 14 amino acids. V lost 5 bases, J lost 2 bases, and 13 bases lay in between.

This chain links TRBV27 with TRBJ2-1; 9 bases fit TRBD2. Germline V lookup: CDR1 MNHEY, CDR2 SMNVEV (reference sequence). The trim removed 10 bases at V and 4 bases at J, leaving 17 bases unmatched. The CDR3 has 17 residues. CDR3 sequence: CATRPLSSGKPYNEQFF. The CDR3 bases are TGTGCCACCCGCCCTCTATCTAGCGGGAAACCTTACAATGAGCAGTTCTTC.

This clone was recorded once. The chain carries TRBV3-1 (or the pseudogene TRBV3-2) and TRBJ1-2, with 7 bases identical to TRBD1. With V trimmed by 5 bases and J by 2 bases, 8 bases remained unmatched. The V gene's germline CDR1 is LGHDT and CDR2 YNNKEL (reference sequence). This CDR3 region has 15 residues. The CDR3 sequence is CASSAMRQGNYGYTF. In DNA form, the CDR3 reads TGTGCCAGCAGCGCTATGAGACAGGGCAACTATGGCTACACCTTC.

The chain joins TRBV7-9 to TRBJ1-3, with D hard to call. In germline, CDR1 is SEHNR, CDR2 FQNEAQ (reference sequence). Trimming shortened V by 4 bases and J by 0 bases, and 22 bases separated the two germline ends. The CDR3 is 19 residues long. The CDR3 DNA follows: TGTGCCAGCAGCTCGTTCCCATATTCAGCGGAGAGCTCTGGAAACACCATATATTTT. It codes for CASSSFPYSAESSGNTIYF.

V is TRBV19 and J is TRBJ1-2; 7 bases line up with TRBD1. Germline V gene data show CDR1 as LNHDA and CDR2 as SQIVND (reference sequence). Trimming cost V 6 bases and J 4 bases; bases outside gene matches: 11. The CDR3 extends over 15 amino acids. The CDR3 protein is CASSFSGTELYGYTF. The DNA of the CDR3 is TGTGCCAGTAGCTTTTCCGGGACAGAACTCTATGGCTACACCTTC.

V gene TRBV10-3 combines with J gene TRBJ2-5; 10 bases map to TRBD2. V dropped 5 bases and J dropped 3; count of bases not matched to a gene: 18. The germline gives CDR1 ENHRY, CDR2 SYGVKD. This CDR3 has 19 residues. The CDR3 loop is CAISFSNQVTSGIEETQYF. The CDR3 nucleotides are TGTGCCATCAGTTTTTCAAATCAAGTTACTAGCGGGATCGAAGAGACCCAGTACTTC.

In its sample, this clone was seen once. This rearrangement joins TRBV7-2 to TRBJ2-2, with D perhaps matching TRBD2 (6 bases). Trimming took off 7 bases at V and 4 bases at J, with 13 bases between the two ends. The CDR3 is made up of 14 amino acids. Germline lookup yields CDR1 SGHTA and CDR2 FQGNSA. CDR3 in amino acids: CASKGRGGTGELFF. The CDR3 DNA sequence: TGTGCCAGCAAGGGCCGGGGAGGCACCGGGGAGCTGTTTTTT.

The CDR3 DNA reads as TGCGCCAGCAGTAAGGGGGATACGGATGAAAAACTGTTTTTT. Amino acid sequence: CASSKGDTDEKLFF. This chain connects TRBV10-1 to TRBJ1-4, with D tentatively TRBD1 (6 bases). CDR1 is WNHNN, CDR2 SYGVQD, per germline (reference sequence). The CDR3 loop spans 14 amino acids. V was pared by 5 bases and J by 6 bases, with 13 bases between.

The V and J genes are TRBV6-5 and TRBJ1-1; 9 bases align to TRBD1. Trimming removed 10 bases from V and 1 base from J; junction bases left unmatched: 7. The length of the CDR3 is 14 residues. Germline values: CDR1 MNHEY, CDR2 SVGAGI. The CDR3 spells CAIRDRARNTEAFF. CDR3 sequence (DNA): TGTGCCATCAGGGACAGGGCTCGGAACACTGAAGCTTTCTTT.

The chain has TRBV6-5 and TRBJ1-1, with D perhaps TRBD1 (5 bases). The germline CDR1 and CDR2 sequences are MNHEY and SVGAGI. The CDR3 consists of 14 residues. V was cut by 5 bases and J by 4 bases, with 14 bases left in between. Here the CDR3 reads CASSPTQVTTEAFF. The CDR3 DNA reads TGTGCCAGCAGTCCGACACAGGTTACCACTGAAGCTTTCTTT.

The chain carries TRBV19 and TRBJ1-2, with 8 nucleotides matching TRBD1. CDR3 length: 16 amino acids. Germline assignment: CDR1 LNHDA and CDR2 SQIVND (reference sequence). The V segment lost 5 bases and the J segment 3 bases; nucleotides outside the gene matches: 11. Here the CDR3 DNA reads TGTGCCAGTAGTCCCCCGTTCGACAGGGGTGACTATGGCTACACCTTC. Amino acid sequence: CASSPPFDRGDYGYTF.

The chain has TRBV7-8 and TRBJ2-3; D gene uncertain. Trimming cost V 5 bases and J 5 bases, with 11 bases left between them. The germline V gene encodes CDR1 SGHVS and CDR2 FQNEAQ. This CDR3 comprises 13 residues. CDR3 residues: CASSPHGGDTQYF. The CDR3 DNA sequence: TGTGCCAGCAGCCCCCACGGCGGAGATACGCAGTATTTT.